This TCR beta chain came from a study of T-cell reconstitution after alpha-beta-depleted transplantation in children. General study points: Some patients' high day-60 TCRbeta diversity was traced to surviving recipient T cells and thymic progenitors. Reports say that about two months after transplant, the alpha-beta T cells came out of several hundred graft clones that had expanded. Diversity and T-cell counts at one year after transplant derived mostly from new T cells.

As to this clonotype: No antigen is known for it.

The germline V gene has CDR1 GTSNPN and CDR2 SVGIG (reference sequence). CDR3 length: 13 amino acids. V dropped 0 bases and J dropped 8 bases, with 13 bases sitting between them. The TCRbeta library was prepared with unique molecular identifiers. TCRdb re-analysed the PCR reads in MiXCR, keeping a single row per CDR3 protein. The data show 500,000 to 600,000 distinct CDR3 sequences, more than 20% seen once. This specimen was PBMCs, taken before TCRalphabeta/CD19-depleted stem cell transplant. The chain links TRBV30 to TRBJ1-2; D uncertain. The TCR sequence derives from a boy under three years old with Wiskott-Aldrich syndrome, due to receive a stem cell transplant. In nucleotides, the CDR3 is TGTGCCTGGAGTGTAAGCTCTACGAGGGGCTACACCTTC. As protein: CAWSVSSTRGYTF. Combining the CDR3 with reference TRBV30 and TRBJ1-2 gives the whole variable domain SQTIHQWPATLVQPVGSPLSLECTVEGTSNPNLYWYRQAAGRGLQLLFYSVGIGQISSEVPQNLSASRPQDRQFILSSKKLLLSDSGFYLCAWSVSSTRGYTFGSGTRLTVV.